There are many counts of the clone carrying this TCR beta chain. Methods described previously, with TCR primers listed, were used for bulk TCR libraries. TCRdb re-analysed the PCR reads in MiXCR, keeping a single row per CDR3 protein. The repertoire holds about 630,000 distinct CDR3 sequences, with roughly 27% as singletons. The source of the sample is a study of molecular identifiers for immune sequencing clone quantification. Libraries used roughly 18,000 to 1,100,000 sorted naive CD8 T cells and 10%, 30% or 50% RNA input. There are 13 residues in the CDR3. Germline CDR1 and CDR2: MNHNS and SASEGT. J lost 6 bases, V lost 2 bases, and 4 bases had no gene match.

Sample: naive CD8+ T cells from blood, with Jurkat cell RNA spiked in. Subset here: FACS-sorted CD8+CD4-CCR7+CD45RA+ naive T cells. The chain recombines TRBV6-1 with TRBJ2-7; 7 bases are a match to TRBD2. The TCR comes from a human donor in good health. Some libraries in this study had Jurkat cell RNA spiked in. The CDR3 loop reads CASSEMGGPEQYF. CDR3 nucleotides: TGTGCCAGCAGTGAAATGGGAGGGCCCGAGCAGTACTTC.